This T cell receptor beta chain appears in the sequencing data of a study of blood T cell repertoires in COVID-19. Turning to the study itself: Nucleic acid was either cDNA or gDNA, and it came from T cells, B-cell-depleted T cells, or PBMCs.

Participants were placed into cohorts based on the clinical history they reported. Either two negative PCRs, clearance, or symptom resolution qualified Cohort 3 donors as recovered. This clone has a handful of counts. Study processing details: Amplification with reference gene primers provided the estimates of nucleated cell counts. The repertoire was sequenced with immunoSEQ multiplex PCR; TCRdb's copy has only in-frame clones and lacks some. The V and J calls and the clone size are those of that table, but D and trimming were determined from the DNA. The table records some 300,000 clones, around 90% of them present only once. This TCR was sampled from a woman in her twenties or thirties who had recovered from COVID-19. Sequenced sample: PBMCs or T cells enriched from blood (not recorded which).

In DNA form, the CDR3 reads TGTGCCAGCTCAACTTCCGGGACAGGGAGTGCCTACACCTTC. Encoded protein: CASSTSGTGSAYTF. The gene calls are TRBV18 and TRBJ1-2; 9 positions agree with TRBD1. The CDR3 extends over 14 amino acids. The germline V gene encodes CDR1 KGHSH and CDR2 LQKENI. The V segment lost 5 bases and the J segment 10 bases; nucleotides outside the gene matches: 11.